This is a list of T cell receptor beta chains from one sample in a study of post-analysis software for immune sequencing data. TCRdb reanalysed the PCR reads using MiXCR and keeps one entry per CDR3 protein. The table shows around 770,000 distinct CDR3 sequences, with about half occurring only once. The sequenced sample was blood. The receptors were sampled from a girl between 5 and 17 years old with multiple sclerosis. Both conserved end residues are part of each CDR3. Each record gives: D gene, clone size, V gene, J gene, CDR3 DNA, CDR3 protein. A D gene is named only where the DNA matches it firmly. Where a row states a size, it is once, few, many or the class of an expanded clone; other rows omit it.

>TRBD2|NA|TRBV6-2/TRBV6-3|TRBJ2-3
TGTGCCAGCAGACAAATCAGCGGGATAACCACAGATACGCAGTATTTT
CASRQISGITTDTQYF
>TRBD2|NA|TRBV7-9|TRBJ2-7
TGTGCCAGCAGCACTAGCGGGAGTCGCAAAGAGCAGTACTTC
CASSTSGSRKEQYF
>NA|NA|TRBV25-1|TRBJ1-6
TGTGCCAGCAGTGAATCACCAACAGGGCAGGGACCCCTCCACTTT
CASSESPTGQGPLHF
>TRBD1|NA|TRBV6-2/TRBV6-3|TRBJ2-3
TGTGCCAGCATACCCGGGACAGGGGAGCCAGATACGCAGTATTTT
CASIPGTGEPDTQYF
>TRBD2|NA|TRBV6-2/TRBV6-3|TRBJ2-1
TGTGCCAGCAGTCGACAGGGGATCCTCCTAGCGGGAGCGAATGAGCAGTTCTTC
CASSRQGILLAGANEQFF
>NA|NA|TRBV6-5|TRBJ1-2
TGTGCCAGCAGCCCTGGTGGGGCAGAGACATATGGCTACACCTTC
CASSPGGAETYGYTF
>TRBD1|NA|TRBV7-2|TRBJ2-1
TGTGCCAGCAGCTTAGGAGGGACAGGGAAAAATGAGCAGTTCTTC
CASSLGGTGKNEQFF
>NA|NA|TRBV6-5|TRBJ1-2
TGTGCCAGCAGTTACGGGGGATCATTTTATGGCTACACCTTC
CASSYGGSFYGYTF
>TRBD1|few|TRBV6-2/TRBV6-3|TRBJ1-2
TGTGCCAGTATGAAGGGGGCGAACTATGGCTACACCTTC
CASMKGANYGYTF
>NA|NA|TRBV6-2/TRBV6-3|TRBJ2-7
TGTGCCAGCGGATCGAGTGAACGGGACGGGACCTACGAGCAGTACTTC
CASGSSERDGTYEQYF
>NA|NA|TRBV7-9|TRBJ2-1
TGTGCCAGCAGGGGGTGGCGGTCGGGGAATGAGCAGTTCTTC
CASRGWRSGNEQFF
>NA|NA|TRBV10-2|TRBJ1-1
TGCGCCAGCAGTGAGGGCGGTCGATCTGAAGCTTTCTTT
CASSEGGRSEAFF
>TRBD1|NA|TRBV12-3/TRBV12-4|TRBJ1-4
TGTGCCAGCAGACCGACAGGGGTCGGAAATGAAAAACTGTTTTTT
CASRPTGVGNEKLFF
>TRBD1|NA|TRBV2|TRBJ2-5
TGTGCCAGCAGTGGGCTGGGGGACAGGGGAGTCCTTCAAGAGACCCAGTACTTC
CASSGLGDRGVLQETQYF
>TRBD2|few|TRBV29-1|TRBJ2-3
TGCAGCTATGGAAAGGGAGGGGAGTTCACAGATACGCAGTATTTT
CSYGKGGEFTDTQYF
>TRBD2|few|TRBV11-1|TRBJ2-3
TGTGCCAGCAGCCACCGTAGCGGGAGTGGCACAGATACGCAGTATTTT
CASSHRSGSGTDTQYF
>TRBD1|NA|TRBV6-5|TRBJ1-2
TGTGCCAGCAGTTACGGCCCGACAGGGAGATTAGTCTATGGCTACACCTTC
CASSYGPTGRLVYGYTF
>NA|few|TRBV21-1|TRBJ2-1
TGTGCCAGCAGCAAACACAATGAGCAGTTCTTC
CASSKHNEQFF
>TRBD1|NA|TRBV7-3|TRBJ1-1
TGTGCCAGCAAACAGGGGTTGAACACTGAAGCTTTCTTT
CASKQGLNTEAFF
>NA|NA|TRBV7-6|TRBJ2-7
TGTGCCAGCAGCTTACGACCCGACTACGAGCGGTACTTC
CASSLRPDYERYF
>NA|few|TRBV4-2|TRBJ2-7
TGTGCCAGCAGCCCGAGGGCAGATGATTACGAGCAGTACTTC
CASSPRADDYEQYF
>NA|NA|TRBV9|TRBJ1-1
TGTGCCAGCAGCCCCTGGCTGAACACTGAAGCTTTCTTT
CASSPWLNTEAFF
>TRBD2|few|TRBV20-1|TRBJ2-7
TGCAGTGCTAGGCCTAGCGGGAGGCCTTCCTACGAGCAGTACTTC
CSARPSGRPSYEQYF
>TRBD2|NA|TRBV20-1|TRBJ2-1
TGCAGTGCTGATGGGCCTTGGCGGGGGACTTACAATGAGCAGTTCTTC
CSADGPWRGTYNEQFF
>NA|NA|TRBV4-3|TRBJ2-1
TGCGCCAGCAGCCAATTTGCACTCAACTTCAATGAGCAGTTCTTC
CASSQFALNFNEQFF
>NA|once|TRBV20-1|TRBJ2-7
TGCAATGCTAGAGATCCCGGGGGACCTTCCTACGAGCAGTACTTC
CNARDPGGPSYEQYF
>NA|NA|TRBV7-3|TRBJ2-1
TGTGCCAGCAGCCCAAATAGGGGCTCCTACAATGAGCAGTTCTTC
CASSPNRGSYNEQFF
>NA|few|TRBV28|TRBJ1-5
TGTGCCAGCAGTTTATTGGGCAGGGGTGAACGGCAGCCCCAGCATTTT
CASSLLGRGERQPQHF
>TRBD1|NA|TRBV13|TRBJ2-4
TGTGCCAGCAGCTCCGGGACAGACGAAAACATTCAGTACTTC
CASSSGTDENIQYF
>NA|NA|TRBV9|TRBJ2-2
TGTGCCAGCAGAGCCGGGACATCGAACACCGGGGAGCGGTTTTTT
CASRAGTSNTGERFF
>NA|NA|TRBV20-1|TRBJ1-2
TGCAGTGGCCCCAGCGGACACTATGGCTACACCTTC
CSGPSGHYGYTF
>NA|once|TRBV15|TRBJ2-1
TGTGCCACTGGTGACCGCGGGGCAGAAAAGTTCTTC
CATGDRGAEKFF
>NA|once|TRBV20-1|TRBJ2-1
TGCAGTGCTACCCCAGAGCAGTTCTTC
CSATPEQFF
>TRBD1|NA|TRBV15|TRBJ1-2
TGTGCCGCCAGCAGAGGGGCCCGGACAGGCCTTCCTGGCTACACCTTC
CAASRGARTGLPGYTF
>TRBD1|NA|TRBV19|TRBJ1-2
TGTGCCAGTAGCCGGGACAGGAGAAACTATGGCTACACCTTC
CASSRDRRNYGYTF
>NA|NA|TRBV7-9|TRBJ1-4
TGTGCCAGCAGACCCGAGGCCGCCGATGAAAAACTGTTTTTT
CASRPEAADEKLFF
>TRBD1|once|TRBV20-1|TRBJ1-5
TGCAGTGCTAGGGACAGGGTGAGGCCCGGGGCCTTTAGCAATCAGCCCCAGCATTTT
CSARDRVRPGAFSNQPQHF
>NA|few|TRBV20-1|TRBJ2-3
TGCAGTGCCGTCCAGTTGGATACGCAGTATTTT
CSAVQLDTQYF
>NA|NA|TRBV6-6|TRBJ1-2
TGTGCCAGCAGCCCCCGGCTGGACTCGCGGGAAGGCTACACCTTC
CASSPRLDSREGYTF
>NA|NA|TRBV9|TRBJ2-5
TGTGCCAGCAGCGGCGACAAGTACCAAGAGACCCAGTACTTC
CASSGDKYQETQYF
>NA|NA|TRBV21-1|TRBJ1-5
TGTGCCAGCAGCAAAATCGGTTGGAGGCTTAGCAATCAGCCCCAGCATTTT
CASSKIGWRLSNQPQHF
>NA|once|TRBV6-2/TRBV6-3|TRBJ1-2
TGTGCCAGCAGGGGGAGTCCAGTATTTGACTATGGCTACACCTTC
CASRGSPVFDYGYTF
>TRBD2|few|TRBV5-1|TRBJ2-7
TGCGCCAGCAGCTTGGTCGGACTAGCGGGATTCCACGAGCAGTACTTC
CASSLVGLAGFHEQYF
>TRBD1|NA|TRBV7-9|TRBJ2-3
TGTGCCAGCAGCCCCGGGACAGGGGGGGGTACAGATACGCAGTATTTT
CASSPGTGGGTDTQYF
>NA|few|TRBV6-1|TRBJ2-7
TGTGCCAGCAGTGAAGAGGTAGCCTACGAGCAGTACTTC
CASSEEVAYEQYF
>NA|NA|TRBV6-2/TRBV6-3|TRBJ2-2
TGTGCCAGCAGTCGAACCGGGACGGCGAACACCGGGGAGCTGTTTTTT
CASSRTGTANTGELFF
>TRBD2|few|TRBV7-2|TRBJ2-7
TGTGCCAGCAGCTTAGACCCTAGCGGGATTAACGAGCAGTACTTC
CASSLDPSGINEQYF
>TRBD2|few|TRBV6-5|TRBJ2-5
TGTGCCAGCAGTTACGCGACTAGCGGCCAAGAGACCCAGTACTTC
CASSYATSGQETQYF
>NA|NA|TRBV6-2/TRBV6-3|TRBJ1-5
TGTGCCAGCAGCCCAACAAATAGCAATCAGCCCCAGCATTTT
CASSPTNSNQPQHF
>NA|NA|TRBV6-6|TRBJ2-7
TGTGCCACCTCATGGCAGAGCTACGAGCAGTACTTC
CATSWQSYEQYF
>NA|NA|TRBV20-1|TRBJ2-3
TGCAGTGCTCAAACCACAGATACGCAGTATTTT
CSAQTTDTQYF
>TRBD2|few|TRBV28|TRBJ2-5
TGTGCTGCCTGGGACTACAATGAGGGAGAGACCCAGTACTTC
CAAWDYNEGETQYF
>TRBD2|NA|TRBV7-7|TRBJ2-2
TGTGCTAGCAGCCGGGACTATGACACCGGGGAGCTGTTTTTT
CASSRDYDTGELFF
>TRBD2|few|TRBV20-1|TRBJ2-4
TGCAGTGCTCTCAGGCAGGGAGGGGAAAACATTCAGTACTTC
CSALRQGGENIQYF